This T cell receptor (beta chain) appears in the sequencing data of a study of OX40 agonist ivuxolimab in advanced cancers. Study as a whole: Checkpoint inhibitors had been given previously to roughly 40% of patients. Findings and caveats of the study: CD4+ and CD8+ blood T cells expanded clonally by week 6 at 0.1 to 3.0 mg/kg. It was also the case that some nonresponders had low normalized T-cell clonal expansion.

With autoimmune disease history or systemic immunosuppression, patients were excluded. Comment on this clone: Its antigen is not known.

Sequencing was performed with immunoSEQ multiplex PCR; in TCRdb, only in-frame clones are kept and a portion is missing. The table has under 100,000 clones, less than 90% seen once. The sequence came from an adult with an advanced solid tumor such as melanoma, head and neck, liver or kidney cancer. Specimen: CD4+ or CD8+ T cells sorted from blood, collected in a trial of the OX40 agonist ivuxolimab.

CDR3 bases: TGTGCCTGGTTGGACCTTAACTATGGCTACACCTTC. Translation: CAWLDLNYGYTF. The J gene is TRBJ1-2, the V gene TRBV30, with D uncertain. The CDR3 runs 12 residues. Trimming took off 5 bases at V and 1 base at J, with 8 bases between the two ends. Germline V gives CDR1 GTSNPN, CDR2 SVGIG (reference sequence).